These 27 T cell receptor beta chains share one sample of origin, sequenced in a study of chemoradiotherapy in HPV16-positive cancers. The protocol was immunoSEQ multiplex PCR, while the TCRdb copy is restricted to in-frame clones and leaves out a portion. Here the sample spans 6,200 or so clones, roughly 80% being singletons. Material: tumor tissue, obtained from a patient who underwent chemoradiotherapy. The receptors were sampled from a human donor with HPV-associated anogenital cancer.

The chain links TRBV5-1 to TRBJ2-1; TRBD2 matches at 7 bases. The CDR3 is 15 residues long. Germline V CDR1 and CDR2: SGHRS, YFSETQ. After removal of 0 bases from V and 6 bases from J, the junction contained 6 bases not matched to a gene. CDR3 loop: CASSLASGVGNEQFF. CDR3 nucleotide sequence: TGCGCCAGCAGCTTGGCCAGCGGGGTGGGCAATGAGCAGTTCTTC.

This chain uses TRBV2 with TRBJ1-4, with 7 bases aligning to TRBD1. Germline lookup yields CDR1 SNHLY and CDR2 FYNNEI. This CDR3 is built from 15 residues. Trimming cost V 6 bases and J 4 bases; bases outside gene matches: 8. Written as DNA, the CDR3 is TGTGCCAGCAGCCAATGGACAGGCGTTAATGAAAAACTGTTTTTT. Its protein is CASSQWTGVNEKLFF.

V is TRBV19 and J is TRBJ2-3; either TRBD1 or TRBD2 may fit D (6 bases each). V was trimmed by 1 base and J by 2 bases, leaving 7 bases between them. Germline loops: CDR1 LNHDA, CDR2 SQIVND (reference sequence). The CDR3 covers 14 residues. Here the CDR3 reads CASSIGGATDTQYF. CDR3 nucleotide sequence: TGTGCCAGTAGTATAGGGGGGGCCACAGATACGCAGTATTTT.

The sample holds one count of this clone. DNA for the CDR3: TGCGCCAGCAGACTTCACGGGAGGAACACAGATACGCAGTATTTT. It translates to CASRLHGRNTDTQYF. The chain recombines TRBV5-1 with TRBJ2-3; 7 nucleotides align to TRBD2. Trimming at V came to 5 bases and at J to 2 bases, leaving 8 bases not matched to a gene. From germline, CDR1 is SGHRS and CDR2 YFSETQ. The CDR3 length is 15 residues.

A single count supports this clone. V is TRBV6-6 and J is TRBJ1-1; 10 nucleotides line up with TRBD1. V was pared by 6 bases and J by 2 bases, with 3 bases of the junction left unmatched. Per the germline V gene, CDR1 is MNHNY and CDR2 is SVGAGI (reference sequence). This CDR3 region has 14 residues. CDR3 bases: TGTGCCAGCAGGCGGGACAGGGGTAACACTGAAGCTTTCTTT. Its translation is CASRRDRGNTEAFF.

This rearrangement joins TRBV10-3 to TRBJ1-2, with 9 positions matching TRBD1. Unmatched junction bases numbered 7, after V lost 4 bases and J lost 4 bases. The CDR3 consists of 15 residues. Germline V CDR1 and CDR2: ENHRY, SYGVKD. The CDR3 here is CAISVPGQGSYGYTF. The CDR3 DNA reads as TGTGCCATCAGTGTACCGGGACAGGGAAGCTATGGCTACACCTTC.

Only one count was recorded for this clone. The chain links TRBV30 to TRBJ1-5; 7 bases match TRBD1. Losses at the gene ends were 7 bases for V and 0 bases for J; bases not matched to a gene: 6. Germline V CDR1 and CDR2: GTSNPN, SVGIG (reference sequence). The CDR3 is made up of 14 amino acids. CDR3 sequence: CAFRQGLSNQPQHF. In nucleotides, the CDR3 is TGTGCCTTCCGACAGGGTCTTAGCAATCAGCCCCAGCATTTT.

V and J are TRBV6-1 and TRBJ1-5, with D perhaps matching TRBD1 (6 bases). V was shortened by 4 bases and J by 4 bases, with 14 bases between the two germline ends. Germline CDR1 MNHNS, CDR2 SASEGT. This CDR3 comprises 15 residues. The CDR3 loop is CASSAQIGTNQPQHF. DNA of the CDR3: TGTGCCAGCAGTGCTCAAATTGGGACAAATCAGCCCCAGCATTTT.

This clone was counted only a few times. This chain joins TRBV19 and TRBJ1-5; 8 bases agree with TRBD1. V lost 5 bases and J lost 3; bases outside the gene matches: 6. The CDR3 runs 15 residues. Per germline, CDR1 LNHDA and CDR2 SQIVND (reference sequence). CDR3 in DNA: TGTGCCAGTAGTGTTGGACAGGGCTACAATCAGCCCCAGCATTTT. It translates to CASSVGQGYNQPQHF.

This clone was observed a few times. The CDR3 is CASSIEDRRQPQHF. The CDR3 bases are TGTGCCAGTAGTATAGAGGACAGGAGGCAGCCCCAGCATTTT. The chain carries TRBV19 and TRBJ1-5; TRBD1 matches 7 bases. This CDR3 comprises 14 residues. The V and J ends lost 0 bases and 7 bases, in that order; junction bases with no gene match: 3. CDR1 and CDR2 from the germline V gene are LNHDA and SQIVND (reference sequence). Full variable domain (outside the CDR3, taken from reference TRBV19 and TRBJ1-5): DGGITQSPKYLFRKEGQNVTLSCEQNLNHDAMYWYRQDPGQGLRLIYYSQIVNDFQKGDIAEGYSVSREKKESFPLTVTSAQKNPTAFYLCASSIEDRRQPQHFGDGTRLSIL.

Turning to this clone: A read error may account for a junction end that differs from germline. The CDR3 DNA follows: TGTGCCAGCAGCCTAGCCCCGACAGTTTCCTACGAGCAGTACTTC. Its translation is CASSLAPTVSYEQYF. The chain is built from TRBV7-9 and TRBJ2-7; tentatively, D is TRBD1 or TRBD2 (5 bases each). This CDR3 is 15 amino acids long. In germline, CDR1 is SEHNR, CDR2 FQNEAQ (reference sequence).

The chain carries TRBV19 and TRBJ1-1; maybe TRBD1 (5 bases). V gave up 5 bases and J gave up 0 bases, with 10 bases separating them. From germline, CDR1 is LNHDA and CDR2 SQIVND (reference sequence). CDR3 size: 14 residues. CDR3 nucleotide sequence: TGTGCCAGTAGTCGGGGGGGACTGAACACTGAAGCTTTCTTT. Translated: CASSRGGLNTEAFF.

V is TRBV11-2 and J is TRBJ2-7; tentative D call: TRBD2 (6 bases). Trimming pared 1 base from V and 3 bases from J, leaving 13 bases between. The CDR3 runs to 15 residues. Germline V CDR1 and CDR2: SGHAT, FQNNGV. The CDR3 DNA follows: TGTGCCAGCAGCTTAGCCGGGGGATTGGGCTACGAGCAGTACTTC. This translates into CASSLAGGLGYEQYF.

The chain joins TRBV7-3 to TRBJ2-7; D gene uncertain. There are 12 residues in the CDR3. The germline gives CDR1 SGHTA, CDR2 FQGTGA. Trimming removed 5 bases at V and 6 bases at J, with 11 bases between. Written as DNA, the CDR3 is TGTGCCAGCAGCCCCGATGCTGGCGAGCAGTACTTC. Translation gives CASSPDAGEQYF.

The V gene is TRBV19, the J gene TRBJ2-5; 8 nucleotides line up with TRBD2. Trimming cost V 0 bases and J 1 base; bases outside gene matches: 19. The germline V gene has CDR1 LNHDA and CDR2 SQIVND (reference sequence). The CDR3 covers 21 residues. The CDR3 is CASSIDLSGDPREGTQETQYF. The CDR3 DNA is TGTGCCAGTAGTATAGATCTATCAGGGGACCCCCGGGAGGGGACCCAAGAGACCCAGTACTTC.

This chain uses TRBV2 with TRBJ1-5, with 10 bases lining up with TRBD1. This CDR3 contains 16 residues. The V gene end was trimmed by 6 bases and the J gene end by 5 bases; junction bases not matched to a gene: 10. In germline, CDR1 is SNHLY, CDR2 FYNNEI. This chain's CDR3 is CASSVMTGGPDQPQHF. As DNA, the CDR3 is TGTGCCAGCAGCGTAATGACAGGGGGCCCCGATCAGCCCCAGCATTTT.

The rearrangement joins TRBV7-3 to TRBJ2-1, with 10 positions matching TRBD2. The trim removed 2 bases at V and 6 bases at J, leaving 4 bases unmatched. CDR3 length: 15 residues. Germline V gene lookup returns CDR1 SGHTA and CDR2 FQGTGA. CDR3 in DNA: TGTGCCAGCAGCTTATCTAGCGGGAGCAGCAATGAGCAGTTCTTC. Protein product: CASSLSSGSSNEQFF.

The J gene is TRBJ2-1, the V gene TRBV19, with D possibly matching TRBD2 (6 bases). CDR1 is LNHDA and CDR2 is SQIVND in the germline V gene (reference sequence). V lost 3 bases to trimming and J lost 0 bases, with 9 bases between them. There are 15 residues in the CDR3. CDR3 region: CASSIPGVSYNEQFF. Written as DNA, the CDR3 is TGTGCCAGTAGTATCCCGGGGGTCTCCTACAATGAGCAGTTCTTC.

The chain recombines TRBV5-4 with TRBJ1-2, with TRBD1 as a possible D gene (6 bases). The V gene's germline CDR1 is SGHNT and CDR2 YYREEE (reference sequence). Trimming stripped 3 bases from V and 7 bases from J, with 22 bases between. The CDR3 runs to 16 residues. The CDR3 loop reads CASSSLQSGGGRGYTF. The CDR3 coding sequence is TGTGCCAGCAGCTCGCTCCAGAGCGGGGGCGGGCGTGGCTACACCTTC.

The chain has TRBV5-8 and TRBJ2-7, with 10 bases aligning to TRBD1. V shed 0 bases and J 5 bases; nucleotides not matched to a gene: 2. This CDR3 is built from 14 residues. CDR1 SGHTS and CDR2 YDEGEE come from the germline V gene. The CDR3 protein is CASSLGGTGDEQYF. CDR3 coding DNA: TGTGCCAGCAGCTTGGGCGGGACAGGGGACGAGCAGTACTTC.

The chain is built from TRBV19 and TRBJ2-3; D not certain. V shed 5 bases and J shed 0 bases, with 9 bases lying between them. CDR1 and CDR2 (germline): LNHDA, SQIVND (reference sequence). The CDR3 has 14 residues. CDR3 sequence: CASSPYPSTDTQYF. The CDR3 DNA follows: TGTGCCAGTAGTCCTTACCCTAGCACAGATACGCAGTATTTT.

This chain uses TRBV5-8 with TRBJ2-1, with TRBD2 identical over 8 bases. Germline assignment: CDR1 SGHTS and CDR2 YDEGEE. The CDR3 loop spans 11 amino acids. CDR3 bases: TGTGCTACGGGGGGGCTTTGGGAGCAGTTCTTC. Protein: CATGGLWEQFF. Using reference TRBV5-8 and TRBJ2-1 for the parts outside the CDR3, the full variable domain is EAGVTQSPTHLIKTRGQQATLRCSPISGHTSVYWYQQALGLGLQFLLWYDEGEERNRGNFPPRFSGRQFPNYSSELNVNALELEDSALYLCATGGLWEQFFGPGTRLTVL.

This chain links TRBV6-5 with TRBJ1-3; maybe TRBD1 (5 bases). The CDR3 has 16 amino acids. Germline values: CDR1 MNHEY, CDR2 SVGAGI. The germline V and J ends were trimmed by 4 bases and 4 bases, with 17 bases remaining between them. Written as DNA, the CDR3 is TGTGCCAGCAGTTTGGGGCAGCCTAGTCGCGGAAACACCATATATTTT. Translating it yields CASSLGQPSRGNTIYF.

The chain joins TRBV4-2 to TRBJ2-7; D is possibly TRBD2 (6 bases). V was clipped by 1 base and J by 5 bases, with 27 bases between them. The CDR3 runs to 19 residues. Germline assignment: CDR1 LGHNA and CDR2 YNFKEQ. This chain's CDR3 is CASSQGTRRVAVGANEQYF. The CDR3 DNA is TGTGCCAGCAGCCAAGGAACGCGAAGAGTAGCGGTAGGGGCTAACGAGCAGTACTTC.

CDR3 protein: CASSRGLAGFPYEQYF. CDR3 sequence (DNA): TGTGCCAGTAGTAGGGGACTAGCGGGATTTCCGTACGAGCAGTACTTC. The rearrangement links TRBV19 to TRBJ2-7; 13 bases agree with TRBD2. This CDR3 comprises 16 residues. The germline gives CDR1 LNHDA, CDR2 SQIVND (reference sequence). V was clipped by 4 bases and J by 4 bases; unmatched bases: 7.

This clone was seen once. This chain connects TRBV30 to TRBJ2-2, with D possibly TRBD1 on 5 matching bases. Per the germline V gene, CDR1 is GTSNPN and CDR2 is SVGIG (reference sequence). The CDR3 totals 14 residues. V lost 5 bases and J lost 7, with 17 bases in between. The CDR3 here is CAWAGSFFNGELFF. For the CDR3, the DNA is TGTGCCTGGGCAGGGTCTTTCTTTAACGGGGAGCTGTTTTTT.

This clone appeared a few times. This sequence joins TRBV11-2 and TRBJ1-2; no reliable D call. Trimming shortened V by 0 bases and J by 4 bases, and 6 bases separated the two germline ends. The germline V gene has CDR1 SGHAT and CDR2 FQNNGV. This CDR3 contains 13 residues. CDR3 loop: CASSLDFSYGYTF. For the CDR3, the DNA is TGTGCCAGCAGCTTAGATTTCAGCTATGGCTACACCTTC.